The clone carrying this T cell receptor (beta chain) has only a few counts. Its antigen is currently unknown. TCRdb re-called the RT-PCR reads through MiXCR, storing one row per CDR3 protein. The table shows 590,000 or so distinct CDR3 sequences, with 14% occurring only once. This sample was taken from a study of response to subunit inactivated influenza vaccine. The study's findings and limits: Authors suggested seasonal influenza vaccinations each recruit few new T cells.

This TCR came from a man in his fifties or sixties who received an inactivated influenza vaccine. This specimen consisted of PBMCs from blood, obtained around two weeks before vaccination.

The CDR3 region has the DNA TGTGCCAGCAGTGAAGCGACAGGATCGACAGATACGCAGTATTTT. It yields the protein CASSEATGSTDTQYF. The V gene is TRBV6-1, the J gene TRBJ2-3; D possibly corresponds to TRBD1 (6 bases). Germline V lookup: CDR1 MNHNS, CDR2 SASEGT. V lost 0 bases and J lost 3, with 10 bases in between. CDR3 length: 15 amino acids.